These T cell receptor beta chains were read from a single sample in a study of blood T cell repertoires in COVID-19. Only in-frame clones appear in the TCRdb table, and some are missing; sequencing was by immunoSEQ multiplex PCR. The table records some 100,000 clones, 88% of them present only once. Sequenced: peripheral blood. All receptors derive from an older woman with acute or convalescent COVID-19. CDR3s include the opening cysteine and the closing phenylalanine or tryptophan. The order of the fields is CDR3 length, V gene, J gene, D gene, clone size, CDR3 protein, CDR3 DNA. The D gene is left open where the match is weak. Clone size appears in some rows only: once, few, many, or a class for an expanded clone.

CDR3 length: 15; V gene: TRBV11-2; J gene: TRBJ2-2; D gene: .; clone size: .; CDR3 protein: CASSLADQGTGELFF; CDR3 DNA: TGTGCCAGCAGCTTAGCGGATCAGGGGACCGGGGAGCTGTTTTTT
CDR3 length: 14; V gene: TRBV19; J gene: TRBJ1-5; D gene: TRBD1; clone size: .; CDR3 protein: CASSGTGDNQPQHF; CDR3 DNA: TGTGCCAGTAGCGGGACAGGAGACAATCAGCCCCAGCATTTT
CDR3 length: 15; V gene: TRBV7-8; J gene: TRBJ1-5; D gene: TRBD1; clone size: .; CDR3 protein: CASSRRTGLDQPQHF; CDR3 DNA: TGTGCCAGCAGCCGACGGACAGGGCTCGATCAGCCCCAGCATTTT
CDR3 length: 13; V gene: TRBV3-1/TRBV3-2; J gene: TRBJ2-7; D gene: .; clone size: once; CDR3 protein: CASLGTGSYEQYF; CDR3 DNA: TGTGCCAGCCTCGGGACTGGCTCCTACGAGCAGTACTTC
CDR3 length: 15; V gene: TRBV7-6; J gene: TRBJ2-1; D gene: TRBD2; clone size: .; CDR3 protein: CASSLIRAGAGEQFF; CDR3 DNA: TGTGCCAGCAGCTTAATTAGGGCGGGAGCGGGTGAGCAGTTCTTC
CDR3 length: 15; V gene: TRBV9; J gene: TRBJ2-3; D gene: TRBD2; clone size: .; CDR3 protein: CASSVAGRPGDTQYF; CDR3 DNA: TGTGCCAGCAGCGTAGCCGGGAGGCCGGGAGATACGCAGTATTTT
CDR3 length: 17; V gene: TRBV24-1; J gene: TRBJ2-1; D gene: TRBD2; clone size: .; CDR3 protein: CATSDPLAGSSYNEQFF; CDR3 DNA: TGTGCCACCAGTGACCCCTTAGCGGGCAGCTCCTACAATGAGCAGTTCTTC
CDR3 length: 12; V gene: TRBV7-9; J gene: TRBJ2-4; D gene: .; clone size: .; CDR3 protein: CASSLDRKQVDF; CDR3 DNA: TGTGCCAGCAGCCTGGACAGAAAACAAGTGGACTTC
CDR3 length: 16; V gene: TRBV24-1; J gene: TRBJ2-2; D gene: TRBD1; clone size: .; CDR3 protein: CATSDLSGGRTGELFF; CDR3 DNA: TGTGCCACCAGTGATTTGTCAGGGGGCCGGACCGGGGAGCTGTTTTTT
CDR3 length: 15; V gene: TRBV3-1/TRBV3-2; J gene: TRBJ2-7; D gene: TRBD2; clone size: .; CDR3 protein: CASSQEVSGSYEQYF; CDR3 DNA: TGTGCCAGCAGCCAAGAGGTCAGCGGGAGTTACGAGCAGTACTTC